The T cell receptor beta chain under discussion was sequenced for a study of T cell responses to AZD1222 COVID-19 vaccine. The assay was immunoSEQ multiplex PCR, and TCRdb's table has in-frame clones only and misses some. The sample has around 140,000 clones; 80% to 95% are singletons. Study-wide findings and caveats: Two AZD1222 doses significantly raised spike-specific TCR breadth and depth over controls. White British people made up most donors, females outnumbered males, and clonal diversity was possibly underestimated.

This clone was recorded at least ten times. The antigen remains undetermined. In germline, CDR1 is MNHNS, CDR2 SASEGT. Trimming stripped 0 bases from V and 6 bases from J, with 5 bases between. CDR3 size: 13 residues. This TCR was sampled from an adult in good health. J is TRBJ2-2 and V is TRBV6-1; D is uncertain. The sample consisted of peripheral blood, taken on day 0 of AZD1222 vaccination. CDR3 sequence: CASSEAEPGELFF. As DNA, the CDR3 is TGTGCCAGCAGTGAAGCGGAGCCCGGGGAGCTGTTTTTT.